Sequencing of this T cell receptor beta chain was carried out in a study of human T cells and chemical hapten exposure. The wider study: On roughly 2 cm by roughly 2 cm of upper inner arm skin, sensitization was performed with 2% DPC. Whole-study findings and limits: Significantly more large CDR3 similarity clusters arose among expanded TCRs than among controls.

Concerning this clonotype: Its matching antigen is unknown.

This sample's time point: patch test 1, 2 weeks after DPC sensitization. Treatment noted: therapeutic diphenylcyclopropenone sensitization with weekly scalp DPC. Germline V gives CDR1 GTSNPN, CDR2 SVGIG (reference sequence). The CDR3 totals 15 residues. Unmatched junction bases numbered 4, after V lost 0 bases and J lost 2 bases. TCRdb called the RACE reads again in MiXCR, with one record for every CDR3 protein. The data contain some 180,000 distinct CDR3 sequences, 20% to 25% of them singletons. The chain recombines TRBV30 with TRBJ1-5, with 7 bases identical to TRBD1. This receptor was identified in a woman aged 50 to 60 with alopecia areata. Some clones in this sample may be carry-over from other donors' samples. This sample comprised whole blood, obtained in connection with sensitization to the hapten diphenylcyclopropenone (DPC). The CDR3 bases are TGTGCCTGGAGTGTCAAGGGGGCCGGCAATCAGCCCCAGCATTTT. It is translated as CAWSVKGAGNQPQHF.